This entry describes one T cell receptor (beta chain). It was with 60 Vbeta and 13 Jbeta primers that the PCR ran. Assay used: immunoSEQ multiplex PCR; TCRdb lists only in-frame clones, some missing. The data contain some 190,000 clones, around 90% of them singletons. This entry comes from a study of cytomegalovirus exposure and HLA in healthy donors. Study information: Genetic ancestry analysis placed about 84% of the 300 to 500 donors that were genotyped in the Caucasian-associated cluster.

The germline CDR1 and CDR2 sequences are SGHNT and YYREEE (reference sequence). The CDR3 is made up of 15 amino acids. Trimming shortened V by 4 bases and J by 2 bases, and 13 bases separated the two germline ends. The clonotype comes from a boy under 10 years old in good health and CMV-seronegative. Sequenced sample: PBMCs. J is TRBJ1-3 and V is TRBV5-4; tentative D call: TRBD1 (5 bases). The CDR3 sequence is CASSRGREAGNTIYF. CDR3 nucleotide sequence: TGTGCCAGCAGCAGAGGCAGGGAGGCTGGAAACACCATATATTTT.